Sequencing of this T cell receptor beta chain was carried out in a study of PD-L1 blockade in urothelial cancer. Overall study context: As for prior chemotherapy regimens, patients had received 0 to 3.

Assay used: immunoSEQ multiplex PCR; TCRdb lists only in-frame clones, some missing. Found here are 53,000 or so clones, 88% of them singletons; the top ten hold around 2.5%. Germline values: CDR1 KGHSH, CDR2 LQKENI. V lost 3 bases to trimming and J lost 4 bases, with 12 bases between them. The CDR3 covers 15 residues. The sample's time point: peripheral blood 6 weeks after treatment start. The chain employs TRBV18 and TRBJ2-2; D unresolved. The clonotype was recovered from a man aged 60 to 69 with urothelial cancer. The specimen was PBMCs, collected around atezolizumab (anti-PD-L1) treatment. CDR3 in DNA: TGTGCCAGCTCACCTCCTAGTGCGAGCACCGGGGAGCTGTTTTTT. As protein: CASSPPSASTGELFF.